The rows below give T cell receptor beta chains drawn from one sample of a study of siplizumab effects on memory and regulatory T cells. Here immunoSEQ multiplex PCR was the method, and the copy in TCRdb shows in-frame clones only, minus some. The repertoire has over 14,000 clones, about 47% of them found once; the top ten carry approximately 8.5%. Their antigens are not known. The sequenced sample consisted of CFSE-low (dividing) CD4+ T cells sorted from an allogeneic mixed lymphocyte reaction. Source of these receptors: a human donor in good health; the cells came from an allogeneic mixed lymphocyte reaction. The CDR3 runs from the conserved cysteine through the conserved F or W. Each record gives: CDR3 DNA, CDR3 protein, D gene, J gene, clone size, V gene. D genes are given only for firm matches. Size is stated for part of the rows, as once, few or many counts, or as a class when the clone is expanded.

TGTGCCAGCAGTACCTTGACAGGGGCATGGAATGAGCAGTTCTTC,CASSTLTGAWNEQFF,TRBD1,TRBJ2-1,.,TRBV6-6
TGTGCCTGGAGTAGCGGGGGGCCCTACGAGCAGTACTTC,CAWSSGGPYEQYF,TRBD2,TRBJ2-7,.,TRBV30
TGCAGCGTTGGCGTCGGACTAGCGGGATACAATGAGCAGTTCTTC,CSVGVGLAGYNEQFF,TRBD2,TRBJ2-1,.,TRBV29-1
TGTGCCAGTAGTATCCCGACTGCAGGCACTGAGCAGTTCTTC,CASSIPTAGTEQFF,.,TRBJ2-1,medium-sized,TRBV19
TGTGCCAGCAGCTCCGACCCTAACTATGGCTACACCTTC,CASSSDPNYGYTF,.,TRBJ1-2,.,TRBV5-4
TGTGCCAGCAGTTCAGACAGGGGATACTACACCTTC,CASSSDRGYYTF,TRBD1,TRBJ1-2,few,TRBV6-6
TGTGCCAGCAGGCAAAACACCGGGGAGCTGTTTTTT,CASRQNTGELFF,.,TRBJ2-2,.,TRBV7-3
TGCGCCAGCAGCTTGGTTGTCTCTCACGAGCAGTACTTC,CASSLVVSHEQYF,.,TRBJ2-7,.,TRBV5-1
TGTGCCAGCAGCTTAGCGCCCAGGGGCGAGACCCAGTACTTC,CASSLAPRGETQYF,.,TRBJ2-5,.,TRBV11-3
TGTGCCAGCTCACCACAGGGGATAGGACGAGAGACCCAGTACTTC,CASSPQGIGRETQYF,.,TRBJ2-5,medium-sized,TRBV18
TGTGCCAGCTCCACCATAGGGAACACTGAAGCTTTCTTT,CASSTIGNTEAFF,.,TRBJ1-1,medium-sized,TRBV18
TGTGCCAGCAGCTTGGATCTAGGCGGCCAATCACCCCTCCACTTT,CASSLDLGGQSPLHF,.,TRBJ1-6,few,TRBV5-6
TGTGCCAGCAGCGCCACGGCTAGTCTAGCGGGAGCCTACGGTACGCAGTATTTT,CASSATASLAGAYGTQYF,TRBD2,TRBJ2-3,.,TRBV9
TGTGCCAGCAGTTCAACGCTGTCCTACGAGCAGTACTTC,CASSSTLSYEQYF,.,TRBJ2-7,.,TRBV27
TGTGCCAGAAGCTTAGTAGGGACAGGTCTATACGAGCAGTACTTC,CARSLVGTGLYEQYF,.,TRBJ2-7,.,TRBV7-5
TGTGCCAGCAGTGCTACCGGGACGGGTTCCTACGAGCAGTACTTC,CASSATGTGSYEQYF,.,TRBJ2-7,.,TRBV25-1
TGCGCCAGCAGCTCTCCGGGCGGGAGTTATACCGGGGAGCTGTTTTTT,CASSSPGGSYTGELFF,TRBD2,TRBJ2-2,.,TRBV5-1
TGTGCCAGCACCAAGTACAGCCATGAGCAGTTCTTC,CASTKYSHEQFF,.,TRBJ2-1,.,TRBV7-8
TGTGCCAGCAGCAACGTCGACAGGGGTCGGACCTCCTACGAGCAGTACTTC,CASSNVDRGRTSYEQYF,TRBD1,TRBJ2-7,once,TRBV5-4
TGCGCCAGCAGCCCCGGGACAGGGGGCAGGTACTATGGCTACACCTTC,CASSPGTGGRYYGYTF,TRBD1,TRBJ1-2,.,TRBV5-1
TGTGCCATCCAAAATGGTCTGAACACTGAAGCTTTCTTT,CAIQNGLNTEAFF,.,TRBJ1-1,once,TRBV10-3
TGTGCCAGCGGGCAGGGCGGCGAGCAGTACTTC,CASGQGGEQYF,.,TRBJ2-7,.,TRBV2
TGTGCCAGCTCACCGGGCAGGAACACTGAAGCTTTCTTT,CASSPGRNTEAFF,.,TRBJ1-1,.,TRBV18
TGTGCCTGGAGTACCGTTGTATCCTACAATGAGCAGTTCTTC,CAWSTVVSYNEQFF,.,TRBJ2-1,.,TRBV30
TGCGCCAGCAGCTTGTCGGGACAGGGAGCTGGAAACACCATATATTTT,CASSLSGQGAGNTIYF,TRBD1,TRBJ1-3,.,TRBV5-1
TGTGCCAGCTCACCCAAACAGGGTTCCTATGGCTACACCTTC,CASSPKQGSYGYTF,.,TRBJ1-2,.,TRBV18
TGTGCCAGCAGCTTAGGCCCCGTGGATACGCAGTATTTT,CASSLGPVDTQYF,.,TRBJ2-3,.,TRBV11-3
TGTGCCACCAGCAGAGATCACCTCTCTGGAAACACCATATATTTT,CATSRDHLSGNTIYF,.,TRBJ1-3,medium-sized,TRBV15
TGCGCCAGCAGCCAAGAGGAGAGGACAGGGGCGGGCGGGGAGCTGTTTTTT,CASSQEERTGAGGELFF,TRBD1,TRBJ2-2,few,TRBV4-1
TGTGCCTGGGGCCAGGGGTATGGCTACACCTTC,CAWGQGYGYTF,.,TRBJ1-2,.,TRBV30
TGTGCCTGGAGTCCTAGGGTGTCGGGCGAAAAACTGTTTTTT,CAWSPRVSGEKLFF,.,TRBJ1-4,.,TRBV30
TGTGCCAGTAGTATCATTCCTTTGACAGGGCTATCCTACGAGCAGTACTTC,CASSIIPLTGLSYEQYF,TRBD1,TRBJ2-7,.,TRBV19
TGTGCCAGCTCACCGAGGCCCGACACTGAAGCTTTCTTT,CASSPRPDTEAFF,.,TRBJ1-1,.,TRBV18
TGCGCCAGCAGCCCTATAAAGGGGGTTGGTCACGGGGAGCTGTTTTTT,CASSPIKGVGHGELFF,.,TRBJ2-2,.,TRBV5-1
TGTGCCAGCAGCTTTCCGGGTAACTATGGCTACACCTTC,CASSFPGNYGYTF,.,TRBJ1-2,.,TRBV7-9
TGTGCCAGCAGCTTCGACAGGGGTAAGGAAGCTTTCTTT,CASSFDRGKEAFF,TRBD1,TRBJ1-1,.,TRBV7-9
TGTGCTAGTGGTTTTTACGGGGCCCACAATGAGCAGTTCTTC,CASGFYGAHNEQFF,.,TRBJ2-1,.,TRBV12-5
TGTGCAAGTCGCTTAGCTCAAAGAGGCAGGGGGTCGGATGGCTACACCTTC,CASRLAQRGRGSDGYTF,.,TRBJ1-2,once,TRBV12-2
TGTGCCAGCAGTTCGGGACAGGACACCATATATTTT,CASSSGQDTIYF,TRBD1,TRBJ1-3,.,TRBV6-5
TGTGCCAGCGACGGACCCTATGGCTACACCTTC,CASDGPYGYTF,.,TRBJ1-2,.,TRBV6-5
TGTGCCAGCAGCTTAGTCGGAGGGGGCTTTACCGGGGAGCTGTTTTTT,CASSLVGGGFTGELFF,.,TRBJ2-2,.,TRBV7-2
TGTGCCAGCAACCTGGGACAGGGGACTACGAAGGAGCAGTACTTC,CASNLGQGTTKEQYF,TRBD1,TRBJ2-7,few,TRBV5-4
TGTGCCAGCTCACCCAATCGTATGGGTGGGACCGGGGAGCTGTTTTTT,CASSPNRMGGTGELFF,.,TRBJ2-2,.,TRBV18
TGTGCCAGCTCACCAATAGGGGTTGAGCAGTACTTC,CASSPIGVEQYF,.,TRBJ2-7,.,TRBV18
TGTGCTATACGGGGTAGCGGTGGCTACACCTTC,CAIRGSGGYTF,.,TRBJ1-2,.,TRBV7-7
TGTGCCAGCAGCGTTCAGAACACCGGGGAGCTGTTTTTT,CASSVQNTGELFF,.,TRBJ2-2,.,TRBV9
TGTGCCAGCTCGGCCGGGACAGGGTTCAATCAGCCCCAGCATTTT,CASSAGTGFNQPQHF,TRBD1,TRBJ1-5,.,TRBV18
TGTGCCAGCTCAAAGCGACAGGCCGTGGAAGCCGAGCAGTACTTC,CASSKRQAVEAEQYF,.,TRBJ2-7,.,TRBV18
TGTGCCAGCAGCAAGTTGGGACAGGGCACCTACGAGCAGTACTTC,CASSKLGQGTYEQYF,TRBD1,TRBJ2-7,.,TRBV11-3
TGTGCCACCAGCAGAGATGCGGGCTATGGCTACACCTTC,CATSRDAGYGYTF,.,TRBJ1-2,.,TRBV15
TGTGCCAGCAGCCGATCTGACAGGGTATTATACAATGAGCAGTTCTTC,CASSRSDRVLYNEQFF,TRBD1,TRBJ2-1,.,TRBV14
TGCGCCAGCAGCCGATGGGACAGTGAAAATGAAGCTTTCTTT,CASSRWDSENEAFF,TRBD1,TRBJ1-1,.,TRBV4-1
TGCGCCAGCAGCTTGGTCGGACAGGGTGGTGAAGCTTTCTTT,CASSLVGQGGEAFF,TRBD1,TRBJ1-1,.,TRBV5-1
TGTGCCAGCCTCCAACCAGGGGGAAACGGAAACACCATATATTTT,CASLQPGGNGNTIYF,TRBD1,TRBJ1-3,.,TRBV19
TGTGCCAGCATGACAGGGGGCGCGGGGAATTCACCCCTCCACTTT,CASMTGGAGNSPLHF,TRBD1,TRBJ1-6,.,TRBV2
TGCGCCAGCAGCTTCGAGGGGCTGGGCTATGGCTACACCTTC,CASSFEGLGYGYTF,.,TRBJ1-2,few,TRBV5-1
TGTGCCAGCAGCTTGCAGTACAGGGGCCAAGAGACCCAGTACTTC,CASSLQYRGQETQYF,TRBD1,TRBJ2-5,.,TRBV5-6
TGTGCCAGCAGCTCCGGAACAGGGCACTCTGGCTACACCTTC,CASSSGTGHSGYTF,.,TRBJ1-2,.,TRBV7-2
TGTGCCAGCAGCTTAGGCCAATTGGGTAATCAGCCCCAGCATTTT,CASSLGQLGNQPQHF,.,TRBJ1-5,.,TRBV13